A selection of T cell receptor beta chains follows, all from one sample in a study of CD8+ T cells in alopecia areata. Sequencing was performed with immunoSEQ multiplex PCR; in TCRdb, only in-frame clones are kept and a portion is missing. Here the sample spans fewer than 350,000 clones, about three fifths being singletons. This specimen was CD4+ T cells sorted from blood, taken at week 24, from a patient treated with tofacitinib. The origin of the receptors is a human donor with alopecia areata. Each CDR3 is given with its conserved first and last residue. A D gene is named only where the DNA matches it firmly. Size values are once, few and many counts, or a class for expanded clones, and some rows have none.

J: TRBJ2-1; size: -; V: TRBV5-1; D: -; DNA: TGCGCCAGCAGCTTGCTCGGGGACAAGAGCAATGAGCAGTTCTTC; CDR3: CASSLLGDKSNEQFF
J: TRBJ1-1; size: -; V: TRBV30; D: -; DNA: TGTGCCTGGAGTTTCCGGTGGATTAGGACTGAAGCTTTCTTT; CDR3: CAWSFRWIRTEAFF
J: TRBJ1-1; size: -; V: TRBV29-1; D: -; DNA: TGCAGCGTTTCTGTCCTGACCCCACGGGACACTGAAGCTTTCTTT; CDR3: CSVSVLTPRDTEAFF
J: TRBJ2-7; size: -; V: TRBV5-6; D: -; DNA: TGTGCCAGCAGCTACTCCTACGAGCAGTACTTC; CDR3: CASSYSYEQYF
J: TRBJ2-7; size: -; V: TRBV29-1; D: -; DNA: TGCAGCGTTGAAGGGCTAAAGGCAGATCATTACCTCTCCTACGAGCAGTACTTC; CDR3: CSVEGLKADHYLSYEQYF
J: TRBJ2-7; size: few; V: TRBV29-1; D: TRBD1; DNA: TGCAGCGTTGGACAGGGGGTTGTCAACGAGCAGTACTTC; CDR3: CSVGQGVVNEQYF
J: TRBJ2-2; size: few; V: TRBV5-1; D: TRBD1; DNA: TGCGCCAGTAGGGGACAGGCGAACACCGGGGAGCTGTTTTTT; CDR3: CASRGQANTGELFF
J: TRBJ2-2; size: once; V: TRBV18; D: -; DNA: TGTGCCAGCTCAACAAGGGACGAGCTGTTTTTT; CDR3: CASSTRDELFF
J: TRBJ1-2; size: -; V: TRBV19; D: -; DNA: TGTGCCAGTAGTCCCAGGGAGGGAGCCTCTAACTATGGCTACACCTTC; CDR3: CASSPREGASNYGYTF
J: TRBJ2-6; size: -; V: TRBV30; D: -; DNA: TGTGCCTGGAGGGAGGGAACTGGGGCCAACGTCCTGACTTTC; CDR3: CAWREGTGANVLTF
J: TRBJ2-7; size: -; V: TRBV7-2; D: -; DNA: TGTGCCAGCAGCTTAATCAGGGGCGAGCAGTACTTC; CDR3: CASSLIRGEQYF
J: TRBJ2-7; size: -; V: TRBV7-9; D: TRBD1; DNA: TGTGCCAGCAGCTTTGGACAGGTAAACTACGAGCAGTACTTC; CDR3: CASSFGQVNYEQYF
J: TRBJ2-1; size: -; V: TRBV11-2; D: -; DNA: TGTGCCAGCAGCGGGGGAAGCGCCTACAATGAGCAGTTCTTC; CDR3: CASSGGSAYNEQFF
J: TRBJ2-5; size: few; V: TRBV29-1; D: -; DNA: TGCAGCTTCGCGACAGTCACGAAGACCCAGTACTTC; CDR3: CSFATVTKTQYF
J: TRBJ1-2; size: -; V: TRBV28; D: -; DNA: TGTGCCAGCAGCTCCGGGACGTATGGCTACACCTTC; CDR3: CASSSGTYGYTF
J: TRBJ2-3; size: -; V: TRBV9; D: -; DNA: TGTGCCAGCAGCTCTACCTTTACGGGCGAGGGAACAGATACGCAGTATTTT; CDR3: CASSSTFTGEGTDTQYF
J: TRBJ2-5; size: -; V: TRBV5-1; D: -; DNA: TGCGCCAGCAGCTTGTTGCCGGACCAAGAGACCCAGTACTTC; CDR3: CASSLLPDQETQYF
J: TRBJ1-6; size: -; V: TRBV30; D: -; DNA: TGTGCCTGGAGGGACAGATCGAATTCACCCCTCCACTTT; CDR3: CAWRDRSNSPLHF
J: TRBJ1-3; size: few; V: TRBV16; D: -; DNA: TGTGCCAGCAGCCAATTGGGTGGCCATTCTGGAAACACCATATATTTT; CDR3: CASSQLGGHSGNTIYF
J: TRBJ2-7; size: -; V: TRBV30; D: -; DNA: TGTGCCTGGAGTAGCGGGACAGTTAGCTCCTACGAGCAGTACTTC; CDR3: CAWSSGTVSSYEQYF
J: TRBJ1-6; size: -; V: TRBV4-1; D: TRBD1; DNA: TGCGCCAGCAGCCAAGATAAAGCACAGGGGAATTCACCCCTCCACTTT; CDR3: CASSQDKAQGNSPLHF
J: TRBJ2-3; size: -; V: TRBV7-2; D: TRBD2; DNA: TGTGCCAGCAGCTTAGCTAGCGGGGTTATCACAGATACGCAGTATTTT; CDR3: CASSLASGVITDTQYF
J: TRBJ2-6; size: -; V: TRBV7-9; D: TRBD2; DNA: TGTGCCACCGGGACTAGGAGCTCTGGGGCCAACGTCCTGACTTTC; CDR3: CATGTRSSGANVLTF
J: TRBJ2-4; size: -; V: TRBV13; D: -; DNA: TGTGCCAGCAGTCCTCGGGGAGTTGAAAACATTCAGTACTTC; CDR3: CASSPRGVENIQYF
J: TRBJ1-1; size: -; V: TRBV5-6; D: -; DNA: TGTGCCAGCAGTTCCCAGGGTGCAGCTTTCTTT; CDR3: CASSSQGAAFF
J: TRBJ2-1; size: -; V: TRBV30; D: -; DNA: TGTGCCTGTACTACCGGGCAATACAATGAGCAGTTCTTC; CDR3: CACTTGQYNEQFF
J: TRBJ2-7; size: -; V: TRBV27; D: TRBD1; DNA: TGTGCCAGCAGCTCGACAGGGTTCGAGCAGTACTTC; CDR3: CASSSTGFEQYF
J: TRBJ2-1; size: -; V: TRBV10-3; D: -; DNA: TGTGCCACCGTTGGACAGCCGTACAATGAGCAGTTCTTC; CDR3: CATVGQPYNEQFF
J: TRBJ2-7; size: -; V: TRBV7-2; D: -; DNA: TGTGCCAGCAGCCCCGTTGTGGACTACGAGCAGTACTTC; CDR3: CASSPVVDYEQYF